This entry lists 14 T cell receptor beta chains sequenced from one sample in a study of CD8+ T cells in alopecia areata. Extracted from the samples, RNA was reverse transcribed into cDNA to serve as the sequencing template. Assay used: immunoSEQ multiplex PCR; TCRdb lists only in-frame clones, some missing. The sample contains 150,000 to 200,000 clones, less than 80% of which appear only once. The treatment here: oral pan-JAK inhibitor, 5-10 mg twice daily. The specimen comprised CD4+ T cells sorted from blood, sampled at week 24, from a patient treated with tofacitinib. These receptors were taken from a human donor with alopecia areata.

This clone was observed a few times. The chain couples TRBV29-1 to TRBJ2-3; TRBD1 aligns across 11 bases. V shed 6 bases, J shed 2 bases, and the junction held 4 bases outside the gene matches. The CDR3 has 14 amino acids. Germline CDR1 and CDR2: SQVTM and ANQGSEA. The CDR3 region is CSVVDRGHTDTQYF. Written as DNA, the CDR3 is TGCAGCGTGGTGGACAGGGGGCACACAGATACGCAGTATTTT.

The CDR3 protein is CASGPSTQGLTEAFF. In DNA form, the CDR3 reads TGTGCTAGTGGTCCATCAACCCAGGGGTTGACTGAAGCTTTCTTT. V usage is TRBV12-5 and J usage is TRBJ1-1, with TRBD1 as a possible D gene (6 bases). CDR1 LGHNT and CDR2 FRNRAP come from the germline V gene. CDR3 size: 15 residues. V lost 5 bases to trimming and J lost 5 bases, with 18 bases between them.

This chain links TRBV30 with TRBJ1-6; unclear D gene. The CDR3 consists of 12 residues. Germline values: CDR1 GTSNPN, CDR2 SVGIG (reference sequence). Trimming left V 3 bases short and J 7 bases short, with 7 bases between. CDR3 DNA: TGTGCCTGGAGCGACCCGAATTCACCCCTCCACTTT. Its protein product is CAWSDPNSPLHF.

The chain joins TRBV30 to TRBJ2-7; the D is unclear. This CDR3 spans 11 amino acids. CDR1 is GTSNPN, CDR2 SVGIG, per germline (reference sequence). Trimming removed 0 bases from V and 5 bases from J, with 5 bases in between. This CDR3 reads CAWSVLDEQYF. CDR3 DNA: TGTGCCTGGAGTGTACTGGACGAGCAGTACTTC. The full variable domain, completed using reference TRBV30 and TRBJ2-7, is SQTIHQWPATLVQPVGSPLSLECTVEGTSNPNLYWYRQAAGRGLQLLFYSVGIGQISSEVPQNLSASRPQDRQFILSSKKLLLSDSGFYLCAWSVLDEQYFGPGTRLTVT.

V gene TRBV6-5 combines with J gene TRBJ1-6, with TRBD1 matching over 8 bases. The CDR3 loop spans 16 amino acids. Germline V gives CDR1 MNHEY, CDR2 SVGAGI. The junction had 7 bases not matched to a gene; V was cut back by 2 bases and J by 7 bases. CDR3: CASSYDRTGRNSPLHF. The CDR3 DNA follows: TGTGCCAGCAGTTACGATAGGACAGGGAGGAATTCACCCCTCCACTTT.

This chain joins TRBV29-1 and TRBJ2-1; D possibly corresponds to TRBD1 (6 bases). This CDR3 is built from 10 residues. Per germline, CDR1 SQVTM and CDR2 ANQGSEA. V dropped 5 bases and J dropped 15 bases, with 14 bases sitting between them. In DNA form, the CDR3 reads TGCAGCGTTCAACAGGGTCCCTCGTTCTTC. It specifies CSVQQGPSFF.

The chain recombines TRBV29-1 with TRBJ2-3, with unresolved D. V lost 4 bases and J lost 0, with 11 bases in between. The germline V gene has CDR1 SQVTM and CDR2 ANQGSEA. There are 14 residues in the CDR3. This CDR3 is CSVARTSSTDTQYF. CDR3 DNA sequence: TGCAGCGTTGCTCGAACCTCTAGCACAGATACGCAGTATTTT.

V is TRBV14 and J is TRBJ2-7, with 8 bases lining up with TRBD2. Germline trimming cut 4 bases from V and 2 bases from J; bases unmatched to any gene: 7. Germline values: CDR1 SGHDN, CDR2 FVKESK. CDR3 length: 15 residues. The CDR3 sequence: CASSRFSGEAYEQYF. In nucleotides, the CDR3 is TGTGCCAGCAGCCGATTTAGCGGGGAGGCCTACGAGCAGTACTTC.

On this clone: Other DNA sequences in the sample encode the same CDR3. The chain combines TRBV9 with TRBJ2-7; no definite D call. This CDR3 spans 14 amino acids. Trimming took off 0 bases at V and 0 bases at J, with 7 bases between the two ends. Germline V gives CDR1 SGDLS, CDR2 YYNGEE. The CDR3 sequence: CASSVDSASYEQYF. The DNA of the CDR3 is TGTGCCAGCAGCGTAGACTCCGCCTCCTACGAGCAGTACTTC.

The chain recombines TRBV2 with TRBJ2-2, with D possibly TRBD2 on 5 matching bases. Germline CDR1 is SNHLY and CDR2 is FYNNEI. This CDR3 region has 13 residues. With 7 bases removed from V and 7 bases from J, the gap between germline ends came to 13 bases. CDR3 bases: TGTGCCAGCAAGGTCGGGGTTGGCGGGGAGCTGTTTTTT. It codes for CASKVGVGGELFF. The full variable domain, its missing parts supplied by reference TRBV2 and TRBJ2-2, is EPEVTQTPSHQVTQMGQEVILRCVPISNHLYFYWYRQILGQKVEFLVSFYNNEISEKSEIFDDQFSVERPDGSNFTLKIRSTKLEDSAMYFCASKVGVGGELFFGEGSRLTVL.

J is TRBJ1-2 and V is TRBV30; D unresolved. Per the germline V gene, CDR1 is GTSNPN and CDR2 is SVGIG (reference sequence). The CDR3 contains 13 residues. Deletions cut 0 bases from V and 4 bases from J, with 9 bases between. The CDR3 region is CAWSVRTPYGYTF. The CDR3 bases are TGTGCCTGGAGTGTACGCACCCCCTATGGCTACACCTTC.

The chain joins TRBV11-2 to TRBJ2-2; 9 positions agree with TRBD2. CDR3 size: 16 residues. Germline assignment: CDR1 SGHAT and CDR2 FQNNGV. V gave up 1 base and J gave up 5 bases; unmatched junction bases: 5. In nucleotides, the CDR3 is TGTGCCAGCAGCTTAGGGCTAGCGGGGAGGACCGGGGAGCTGTTTTTT. This sequence encodes CASSLGLAGRTGELFF.

V and J are TRBV11-2 and TRBJ2-7; no firm D call. This CDR3 is built from 14 residues. Trimming left V 5 bases short and J 3 bases short, with 14 bases between. Per the germline V gene, CDR1 is SGHAT and CDR2 is FQNNGV. In DNA form, the CDR3 reads TGTGCCAGCAGCCCGAATCAGTTCGGCTACGAGCAGTACTTC. It is translated as CASSPNQFGYEQYF.

A note on this clone: It is unclear where the CDR3 begins or ends on the DNA, so no DNA is shown, and the CDR3 is as TCRdb lists it. Here the CDR3 reads CASSGTSGGLRAGELFF. The chain combines TRBV9 with TRBJ2-2; the table's D call TRBD2 went unverified against the DNA. Termini included, the CDR3 measures 17 amino acids. Germline CDR1 reads SGDLS; CDR2 reads YYNGEE.